Listed below are T cell receptor beta chains from one sample, sequenced in a study of cytomegalovirus exposure and HLA in healthy donors. Sequencing used immunoSEQ multiplex PCR; TCRdb keeps in-frame clones, though not all of them. There are 100,000 or so clones in the sample; around 60% occur only once, and around 4.8% lies in the top ten. The sample was PBMCs. The receptors stem from a human donor in good health. Both conserved end residues are part of each CDR3. Fields, in order: CDR3 protein, CDR3 DNA, V gene, clone size, D gene, J gene. A D gene is named only where the DNA matches it firmly. Clone size is given for some rows only: seen once, a few or many times, or a class if the clone is expanded.

CASSVGGQGVEQYF	TGTGCCAGCAGCGTAGGGGGACAGGGTGTCGAGCAGTACTTC	TRBV9	few	TRBD1	TRBJ2-7
CASSLTGGLTYNEQFF	TGTGCCAGCAGTTTGACTGGGGGCCTCACCTACAATGAGCAGTTCTTC	TRBV7-6	NA	NA	TRBJ2-1
CASSQDGSGQQATQYF	TGCGCCAGCAGCCAAGATGGGTCGGGACAGCAAGCGACCCAGTACTTC	TRBV4-1	few	TRBD1	TRBJ2-5
CAISDLQGQGETQYF	TGTGCCATCAGTGACTTACAGGGGCAGGGAGAGACCCAGTACTTC	TRBV10-3	few	TRBD1	TRBJ2-5
CASSDRGWGAFF	TGTGCCAGCAGTGATAGAGGGTGGGGAGCTTTCTTT	TRBV6-1	NA	NA	TRBJ1-1
CASSFIGRTLSTDTQYF	TGTGCCAGCAGTTTTATCGGGAGGACCCTTAGCACAGATACGCAGTATTTT	TRBV27	NA	TRBD2	TRBJ2-3
CASSSPGTGFLNEQFF	TGTGCCAGTAGTTCACCCGGGACAGGGTTTCTCAATGAGCAGTTCTTC	TRBV19	NA	TRBD1	TRBJ2-1
CSGTSGTNEQFF	TGCAGCGGGACTAGCGGGACCAATGAGCAGTTCTTC	TRBV29-1	NA	TRBD2	TRBJ2-1
CASRPEGTSGYNEQFF	TGTGCCAGCAGACCCGAAGGGACTAGCGGGTACAATGAGCAGTTCTTC	TRBV28	few	TRBD2	TRBJ2-1
CASSLVARGYEQYF	TGTGCCAGCAGCTTAGTTGCCAGGGGTTACGAGCAGTACTTC	TRBV7-3	NA	NA	TRBJ2-7
CASSVGAGQETQYF	TGTGCCAGCAGCGTAGGGGCGGGTCAAGAGACCCAGTACTTC	TRBV9	NA	NA	TRBJ2-5
CASSFGDRENTGELFF	TGCGCCAGCAGCTTCGGGGACAGGGAGAACACCGGGGAGCTGTTTTTT	TRBV5-1	NA	TRBD1	TRBJ2-2
CASSELGELFF	TGCGCCAGCAGTGAGTTGGGGGAGCTGTTTTTT	TRBV5-1	few	NA	TRBJ2-2
CASSPRGETQYF	TGTGCCAGCTCACCACGCGGAGAGACCCAGTACTTC	TRBV18	NA	NA	TRBJ2-5
CAWSFGTANTEAFF	TGTGCCTGGAGTTTCGGGACAGCGAACACTGAAGCTTTCTTT	TRBV30	NA	TRBD1	TRBJ1-1
CASSSFSLDTQYF	TGTGCCAGCAGCTCATTTAGCTTAGATACGCAGTATTTT	TRBV11-2	NA	NA	TRBJ2-3
CASSLAASGGYNEQFF	TGCGCCAGCAGCTTGGCCGCTAGCGGGGGTTACAATGAGCAGTTCTTC	TRBV5-1	NA	TRBD2	TRBJ2-1
CASSQDARLNEKLFF	TGTGCCAGCAGCCAAGATGCCAGGTTAAATGAAAAACTGTTTTTT	TRBV4-2	NA	NA	TRBJ1-4
CASSQGLRGGEQFF	TGTGCCAGCAGCCAAGGCTTAAGGGGTGGAGAGCAGTTCTTC	TRBV4-2	NA	NA	TRBJ2-1
CASSPGSGVLGELFF	TGTGCCAGCAGTCCAGGGTCGGGGGTCCTCGGGGAGCTGTTTTTT	TRBV6-5	few	NA	TRBJ2-2
CASSLRLASDSGELFF	TGTGCCAGCAGTTTACGGCTAGCTAGCGACTCCGGGGAGCTGTTTTTT	TRBV27	NA	NA	TRBJ2-2
CASSQSLMRALRTGTMNTGELFF	TGCGCCAGCAGTCAATCCTTAATGCGAGCCCTGAGAACAGGAACCATGAACACCGGGGAGCTGTTTTTT	TRBV23-1	NA	NA	TRBJ2-2
CASSLRRSSYEQYF	TGTGCCAGCAGCTTGCGGAGAAGCTCCTACGAGCAGTACTTC	TRBV7-2	few	NA	TRBJ2-7
CASSYANEQFF	TGTGCCAGCAGTTACGCGAATGAGCAGTTCTTC	TRBV6-6	few	NA	TRBJ2-1
CASGSGRLAGGYGELFF	TGTGCCAGTGGAAGTGGAAGACTAGCGGGAGGATACGGGGAGCTGTTTTTT	TRBV19	NA	TRBD2	TRBJ2-2
CAWGRGGATNEKLFF	TGTGCCTGGGGGCGGGGGGGGGCAACTAATGAAAAACTGTTTTTT	TRBV30	once	NA	TRBJ1-4
CASSPGLAPEQYF	TGTGCCAGCAGCCCGGGTCTAGCACCCGAGCAGTACTTC	TRBV5-4	NA	NA	TRBJ2-7
CASPPRGQALWPQHF	TGTGCCAGCCCCCCGCGGGGGCAGGCGCTCTGGCCCCAGCATTTT	TRBV28	NA	NA	TRBJ1-5
CASSSRDFNNEQFF	TGTGCCAGCAGTTCCCGGGACTTCAACAATGAGCAGTTCTTC	TRBV6-5	once	NA	TRBJ2-1
CASSLSTLPFYNEQFF	TGTGCCAGCAGCTTATCTACTCTCCCCTTTTACAATGAGCAGTTCTTC	TRBV11-2	NA	NA	TRBJ2-1
CASSAGTAMGNTIYF	TGTGCCAGCAGCGCGGGGACAGCGATGGGAAACACCATATATTTT	TRBV9	NA	TRBD1	TRBJ1-3
CASSPITENYGYTF	TGTGCCAGCAGCCCAATAACAGAGAACTATGGCTACACCTTC	TRBV7-9	once	NA	TRBJ1-2
CASSPDRGWHGYTF	TGTGCCAGCAGCCCCGACAGGGGATGGCATGGCTACACCTTC	TRBV14	NA	TRBD1	TRBJ1-2
CASSLSGQGGYEQYF	TGCGCCAGCAGCTTATCGGGACAGGGGGGCTACGAGCAGTACTTC	TRBV4-1	NA	TRBD1	TRBJ2-7
CASSIAPSGIQETQYF	TGTGCCAGTAGTATAGCCCCTAGCGGGATCCAAGAGACCCAGTACTTC	TRBV19	NA	TRBD2	TRBJ2-5
CASSPGQGIPHAMMNEQFF	TGTGCCAGCAGCCCTGGACAGGGTATCCCCCACGCAATGATGAATGAGCAGTTCTTC	TRBV5-6	NA	TRBD1	TRBJ2-1
CASTSGTGALYEQYF	TGTGCCAGTACCTCCGGGACAGGGGCCCTCTACGAGCAGTACTTC	TRBV19	NA	TRBD1	TRBJ2-7
CASSRRPTSGTAYEQYF	TGTGCCAGCAGCCGGAGGCCGACTAGCGGGACCGCCTACGAGCAGTACTTC	TRBV27	NA	TRBD2	TRBJ2-7
CASSAGLAETQYF	TGTGCCAGCAGCGCCGGACTAGCGGAGACCCAGTACTTC	TRBV7-2	NA	TRBD2	TRBJ2-5
CASSHDRGLGYTF	TGTGCCAGCAGCCACGACAGGGGGCTTGGCTACACCTTC	TRBV7-9	NA	TRBD1	TRBJ1-2
CASRLTGNYGYTF	TGTGCCAGCAGACTGACAGGGAACTATGGCTACACCTTC	TRBV27	NA	TRBD1	TRBJ1-2
CASSAGVVYGYTF	TGTGCCAGCAGCGCAGGGGTGGTCTATGGCTACACCTTC	TRBV25-1	once	NA	TRBJ1-2
CASSIDGTGNTGELFF	TGTGCCAGTAGTATAGATGGGACAGGGAACACCGGGGAGCTGTTTTTT	TRBV19	few	TRBD1	TRBJ2-2
CASNEGRGWTDTQYF	TGTGCCAGTAACGAGGGGAGGGGATGGACAGATACGCAGTATTTT	TRBV19	NA	TRBD2	TRBJ2-3
CASSFTGRGSSRDTQYF	TGTGCCAGCAGTTTTACAGGAAGGGGCTCCAGCAGGGATACGCAGTATTTT	TRBV7-6	NA	NA	TRBJ2-3
CASSVGTTYEQYF	TGTGCCAGTAGTGTTGGGACTACCTACGAGCAGTACTTC	TRBV19	NA	TRBD2	TRBJ2-7
CASSPWQGIQETQYF	TGTGCCAGCTCACCATGGCAGGGAATCCAAGAGACCCAGTACTTC	TRBV18	NA	NA	TRBJ2-5
CASSESAGQSTDTQYF	TGCGCCAGCAGTGAGAGCGCGGGCCAAAGCACAGATACGCAGTATTTT	TRBV10-1	NA	NA	TRBJ2-3
CASNPDRSRNQPQHF	TGTGCCAGTAACCCGGACAGGTCCCGCAATCAGCCCCAGCATTTT	TRBV19	NA	TRBD1	TRBJ1-5
CASSLLGGNYEQYF	TGTGCCAGCAGTTTATTAGGGGGCAACTACGAGCAGTACTTC	TRBV27	NA	TRBD1	TRBJ2-7
CASSEAGINTEAFF	TGTGCCAGCAGTGAAGCCGGGATTAACACTGAAGCTTTCTTT	TRBV6-1	NA	NA	TRBJ1-1
CASSLGGNYGYTF	TGTGCCAGCAGTTTAGGAGGTAACTATGGCTACACCTTC	TRBV28	NA	NA	TRBJ1-2
CASSRGGYEQYF	TGTGCCAGCAGCCGTGGGGGGTACGAGCAGTACTTC	TRBV11-2	NA	NA	TRBJ2-7
CASSIGLAGVNEQFF	TGTGCCAGTAGTATAGGGCTAGCGGGAGTTAATGAGCAGTTCTTC	TRBV19	NA	TRBD2	TRBJ2-1
CASSESPAYEQYF	TGCGCCAGCAGTGAGTCTCCGGCCTACGAGCAGTACTTC	TRBV10-1	NA	NA	TRBJ2-7